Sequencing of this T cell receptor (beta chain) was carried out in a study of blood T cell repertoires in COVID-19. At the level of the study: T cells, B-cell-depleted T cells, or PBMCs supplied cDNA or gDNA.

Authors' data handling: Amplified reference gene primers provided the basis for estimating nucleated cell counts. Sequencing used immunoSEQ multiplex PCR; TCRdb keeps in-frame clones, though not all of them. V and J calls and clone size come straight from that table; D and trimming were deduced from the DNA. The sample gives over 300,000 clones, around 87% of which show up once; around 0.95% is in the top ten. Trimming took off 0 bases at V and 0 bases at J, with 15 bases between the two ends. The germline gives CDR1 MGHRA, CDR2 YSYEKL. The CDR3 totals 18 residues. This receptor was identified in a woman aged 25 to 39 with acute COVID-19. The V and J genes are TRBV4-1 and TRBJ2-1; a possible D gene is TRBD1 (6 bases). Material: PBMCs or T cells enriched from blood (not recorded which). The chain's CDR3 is CASSQEGRGYSSYNEQFF. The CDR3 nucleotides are TGCGCCAGCAGCCAAGAAGGCAGGGGATATAGCTCCTACAATGAGCAGTTCTTC.